The 30 T cell receptor beta chains reported below all come from one sample, sequenced in a study of blood T cell repertoires in COVID-19. Generated by immunoSEQ multiplex PCR, the TCRdb table keeps only in-frame clones and is missing some. The sample has 200,000 to 250,000 clones; 83% are singletons. Specimen: PBMCs or T cells enriched from blood (not recorded which). The receptors derive from a woman aged 45 to 65 who had been exposed to COVID-19.

Note on this clone: The same CDR3 is also encoded by other DNA sequences in this sample. The chain couples TRBV5-1 to TRBJ1-2; a weak D match, TRBD1 (6 bases). V lost 0 bases, J lost 8 bases, and 8 bases lay in between. The CDR3 has 12 amino acids. Germline V lookup: CDR1 SGHRS, CDR2 YFSETQ. The CDR3 spells CASSLDREGYTF. The CDR3 nucleotides read TGCGCCAGCAGCTTGGACAGGGAAGGCTACACCTTC.

The CDR3 reads CASSARGGGAYEQYF. The DNA of the CDR3 is TGTGCCAGCAGCGCTCGAGGCGGGGGGGCGTATGAGCAGTACTTC. The rearrangement joins TRBV2 to TRBJ2-7; TRBD2 aligns across 9 bases. CDR1 is SNHLY and CDR2 is FYNNEI in the germline V gene. The CDR3 is 15 amino acids. J was trimmed by 7 bases and V by 6 bases; bases with no gene match: 13.

V and J are TRBV18 and TRBJ1-1; D might be TRBD1 (5 bases). Trimming left V 1 base short and J 5 bases short, with 23 bases between. Germline V gene data show CDR1 as KGHSH and CDR2 as LQKENI. The CDR3 extends over 18 amino acids. Here the CDR3 DNA reads TGTGCCAGCTCACCACAGGTAATAAATCCGACAGCGATAACTGAAGCTTTCTTT. Translation: CASSPQVINPTAITEAFF.

The chain links TRBV7-8 to TRBJ1-1; 7 bases fit TRBD1. Germline trimming cut 4 bases from V and 9 bases from J; bases unmatched to any gene: 2. This CDR3 has 11 residues. CDR1 SGHVS and CDR2 FQNEAQ come from the germline V gene. In DNA form, the CDR3 reads TGTGCCAGCAGCTCGACAGGGAAAGCTTTCTTT. Its translation: CASSSTGKAFF.

The V gene is TRBV24-1, the J gene TRBJ2-3, with a tentative D call TRBD2 (6 bases). The CDR3 has 17 amino acids. Germline CDR1 reads KGHDR; CDR2 reads SFDVKD. Trimming took 6 bases from V and 6 from J, leaving 24 bases between them. The CDR3 loop is CATSNMLGGDAGDTQYF. The CDR3 DNA reads TGTGCCACCAGTAATATGTTGGGCGGGGACGCAGGGGATACGCAGTATTTT.

This clone was detected a few times. V gene TRBV6-5 combines with J gene TRBJ2-1, with 7 positions matching TRBD1. Germline assignment: CDR1 MNHEY and CDR2 SVGAGI. Trimming at V came to 6 bases and at J to 1 base, leaving 3 bases not matched to a gene. The CDR3 runs to 14 residues. CDR3 DNA: TGTGCCAGCAGATCGGACAGGTCCTACAATGAGCAGTTCTTC. Translating it yields CASRSDRSYNEQFF.

CDR3 nucleotide sequence: TGCGCCAGCAGCTTGGCGGGGGTCACTGAAGCTTTCTTT. This codes for CASSLAGVTEAFF. The V gene is TRBV5-1, the J gene TRBJ1-1; tentatively, D is TRBD1 (5 bases). The germline V gene encodes CDR1 SGHRS and CDR2 YFSETQ. Trimming removed 0 bases at V and 4 bases at J, with 7 bases between. There are 13 residues in the CDR3.

The chain employs TRBV2 and TRBJ1-4; maybe TRBD1 (5 bases). Germline lookup yields CDR1 SNHLY and CDR2 FYNNEI. V lost 1 base, J lost 7 bases, and 13 bases lay in between. CDR3 length: 15 amino acids. The CDR3 nucleotides read TGTGCCAGCAGTGAAGAAGGGGTTAAGGCTGAAAAACTGTTTTTT. Its translation: CASSEEGVKAEKLFF.

The chain combines TRBV18 with TRBJ2-6; 7 bases are a match to TRBD1. Germline trimming cut 6 bases from V and 2 bases from J; bases unmatched to any gene: 4. Germline-derived CDR1 and CDR2 are KGHSH and LQKENI. The CDR3 runs 15 residues. DNA of the CDR3: TGTGCCAGCTCCCGCGACAGGGCTGGGGCCAACGTCCTGACTTTC. This translates into CASSRDRAGANVLTF. The full variable domain, its missing parts supplied by reference TRBV18 and TRBJ2-6, is NAGVMQNPRHLVRRRGQEARLRCSPMKGHSHVYWYRQLPEEGLKFMVYLQKENIIDESGMPKERFSAEFPKEGPSILRIQQVVRGDSAAYFCASSRDRAGANVLTFGAGSRLTVL.

This clone was seen a single time. The rearrangement links TRBV28 to TRBJ1-5, with a possible D match to TRBD1 (5 bases). The V end was cut by 7 bases, the J end by 7 bases, with 17 bases between. The CDR3 consists of 14 residues. From germline, CDR1 is MDHEN and CDR2 SYDVKM. The CDR3 sequence is CASIPSGGDQPQHF. The CDR3 DNA reads as TGTGCCAGCATCCCAAGCGGGGGGGACCAGCCCCAGCATTTT.

The V gene is TRBV19, the J gene TRBJ1-2, with 8 bases aligning to TRBD1. The CDR3 is 14 amino acids. Looked up from germline, CDR1 is LNHDA and CDR2 is SQIVND (reference sequence). Trimming removed 9 bases from V and 7 bases from J; junction bases left unmatched: 13. In DNA, the CDR3 is TGTGCCAGCCTGTCAGGGGGCGGGTTGGCTGGCTACACCTTC. It translates to CASLSGGGLAGYTF.

The CDR3 sequence is CASRAPQNTEAFF. Here the CDR3 DNA reads TGTGCCAGCAGGGCTCCCCAGAACACTGAAGCTTTCTTT. The V gene is TRBV6-5, the J gene TRBJ1-1; no firm D call. V lost 6 bases and J 1 base, leaving 9 bases between the germline ends. Per the germline V gene, CDR1 is MNHEY and CDR2 is SVGAGI. This CDR3 contains 13 residues.

V usage is TRBV25-1 and J usage is TRBJ1-2; a possible D gene is TRBD1 (5 bases). The CDR3 is 16 residues long. The germline V gene has CDR1 MGHDK and CDR2 SYGVNS. Trimming pared 6 bases from V and 1 base from J, leaving 18 bases between. The CDR3 protein is CASRGTGGDHNYGYTF. The CDR3 DNA follows: TGTGCCAGCAGGGGAACGGGAGGGGACCATAACTATGGCTACACCTTC.

The genes are TRBV9 and TRBJ1-1, with D maybe TRBD1 (6 bases). V gave up 2 bases and J gave up 3 bases, with 11 bases separating them. Germline V lookup: CDR1 SGDLS, CDR2 YYNGEE. CDR3 length: 14 residues. In DNA form, the CDR3 reads TGTGCCAGCAGCGTGATGGACAGCGACACTGAAGCTTTCTTT. It translates to CASSVMDSDTEAFF.

The chain has TRBV7-8 and TRBJ1-5; D unresolved. CDR1 and CDR2 (germline): SGHVS, FQNEAQ. The V gene lost 4 bases and the J gene lost 7 bases, with 11 bases spanning the gap. CDR3 size: 13 residues. CDR3 sequence: CASSSLAGQPQHF. The CDR3 nucleotides read TGTGCCAGCAGCTCCCTAGCAGGACAGCCCCAGCATTTT.

The chain has TRBV10-1 and TRBJ1-1; D not resolved. Trimming cost V 6 bases and J 3 bases, with 14 bases left between them. Germline CDR1 is WNHNN and CDR2 is SYGVQD (reference sequence). This CDR3 is 14 amino acids long. The CDR3 DNA follows: TGCGCCAGCAGCCAGACTCAGAGGGACACTGAAGCTTTCTTT. Translating gives CASSQTQRDTEAFF.

The rearrangement joins TRBV3-1 (or the pseudogene TRBV3-2) to TRBJ1-1; TRBD1 aligns across 7 bases. The CDR3 has 15 residues. Germline values: CDR1 LGHDT, CDR2 YNNKEL (reference sequence). The V and J ends lost 4 bases and 5 bases, in that order; junction bases with no gene match: 10. The CDR3 nucleotides are TGTGCCAGCAGCCCCAGGAGACAGGGAAGGACTGAAGCTTTCTTT. Encoded protein: CASSPRRQGRTEAFF.

The chain combines TRBV5-6 with TRBJ1-1; TRBD1 agrees at 7 bases. V dropped 4 bases and J dropped 1; count of bases not matched to a gene: 7. CDR3 length: 15 amino acids. Germline loops: CDR1 SGHDT, CDR2 YYEEEE. Written as DNA, the CDR3 is TGTGCCAGCAGCCACTACAGGGGTCCGAACACTGAAGCTTTCTTT. Translated, it gives CASSHYRGPNTEAFF.

This chain joins TRBV30 and TRBJ1-2, with a weak D call TRBD1 (5 bases). Trimming removed 4 bases at V and 10 bases at J, with 19 bases between. The CDR3 spans 13 residues. Germline V gene lookup returns CDR1 GTSNPN and CDR2 SVGIG (reference sequence). This CDR3 reads CAWIGRDFPAYTF. As DNA, the CDR3 is TGTGCCTGGATCGGACGGGACTTCCCAGCCTACACCTTC.

This clone was counted a single time. This CDR3 reads CASSTGVTEAFF. The CDR3 region has the DNA TGTGCCAGCAGTACAGGGGTCACGGAAGCTTTCTTT. The gene calls are TRBV12-3 or TRBV12-4 and TRBJ1-1, with 7 bases fitting TRBD1. The length of the CDR3 is 12 residues. The V gene end was trimmed by 5 bases and the J gene end by 8 bases; junction bases not matched to a gene: 5.

The chain joins TRBV19 to TRBJ1-2; the match to TRBD1 covers 9 bases. The germline V gene has CDR1 LNHDA and CDR2 SQIVND (reference sequence). Germline trimming cut 5 bases from V and 1 base from J; bases unmatched to any gene: 8. The CDR3 runs 16 residues. The CDR3 DNA sequence: TGTGCCAGTAGTTCCAGGACAGGGGCCTTTAACTATGGCTACACCTTC. Its translation: CASSSRTGAFNYGYTF.

The gene calls are TRBV4-2 and TRBJ2-1, with TRBD2 matching 9 bases. The V and J ends lost 1 base and 2 bases, in that order; junction bases with no gene match: 3. The CDR3 covers 16 residues. CDR1 and CDR2 (germline): LGHNA, YNFKEQ. The CDR3 DNA reads TGTGCCAGCAGCCAAGGGGCGGGGGGGCCCTACAATGAGCAGTTCTTC. It translates to CASSQGAGGPYNEQFF.

The chain couples TRBV5-5 to TRBJ1-1; D is perhaps TRBD1 (5 bases). The germline CDR1 and CDR2 sequences are SGHKS and YYEKEE (reference sequence). Trimming cost V 3 bases and J 0 bases, with 12 bases left between them. There are 15 residues in the CDR3. The CDR3 DNA sequence: TGTGCCAGCAGCTCTTACAGGCAAATGAACACTGAAGCTTTCTTT. It encodes CASSSYRQMNTEAFF.

The genes are TRBV13 and TRBJ2-1; maybe TRBD2 (7 bases). The germline V gene encodes CDR1 PRHDT and CDR2 FYEKMQ (reference sequence). The CDR3 loop spans 15 amino acids. Between the trimmed V and J ends, which lost 5 bases and 6 bases, there was a span of 17 bases. Here the CDR3 DNA reads TGTGCCAGCAGCCTGGGGGGGCCGAGAAGCAATGAGCAGTTCTTC. This codes for CASSLGGPRSNEQFF.

CDR3 sequence reads: CASSLAINTGELFF. DNA of the CDR3: TGTGCCAGCAGCTTAGCTATAAACACCGGGGAGCTGTTTTTT. The gene calls are TRBV7-9 and TRBJ2-2; D remains unclear. CDR3 length: 14 residues. V was clipped by 0 bases and J by 2 bases, with 4 bases between them. Germline CDR1 SEHNR, CDR2 FQNEAQ (reference sequence).

The CDR3 spells CASSLVSRRDQPQHF. The DNA of the CDR3 is TGTGCCAGCAGCTTAGTCTCTCGGCGGGATCAGCCCCAGCATTTT. The gene calls are TRBV7-8 and TRBJ1-5, with D unresolved. The V gene's germline CDR1 is SGHVS and CDR2 FQNEAQ. Trimming cost V 1 base and J 5 bases, with 12 bases left between them. CDR3 length equals 15 residues.

The chain uses TRBV7-2 and TRBJ1-3; the D is unclear. The germline CDR1 and CDR2 sequences are SGHTA and FQGNSA. The CDR3 runs 13 residues. V dropped 3 bases and J dropped 4 bases, with 7 bases sitting between them. Here the CDR3 reads CASSFQFGNTIYF. The DNA of the CDR3 is TGTGCCAGCAGCTTTCAGTTCGGAAACACCATATATTTT. Combining the CDR3 with reference TRBV7-2 and TRBJ1-3 gives the whole variable domain GAGVSQSPSNKVTEKGKDVELRCDPISGHTALYWYRQSLGQGLEFLIYFQGNSAPDKSGLPSDRFSAERTGGSVSTLTIQRTQQEDSAVYLCASSFQFGNTIYFGEGSWLTVV.

This rearrangement joins TRBV4-3 to TRBJ2-3; D remains unclear. Trimming pared 0 bases from V and 2 bases from J, leaving 9 bases between. The germline V gene has CDR1 LGHNA and CDR2 YSLEER. The CDR3 loop spans 15 amino acids. The CDR3 DNA reads TGCGCCAGCAGCCAAGACACCTCTAACACAGATACGCAGTATTTT. This translates into CASSQDTSNTDTQYF.

V is TRBV24-1 and J is TRBJ2-2; 7 bases are a match to TRBD1. V was pared by 10 bases and J by 6 bases, with 4 bases of the junction left unmatched. CDR1 KGHDR and CDR2 SFDVKD come from the germline V gene. This CDR3 is 12 amino acids long. The CDR3 region has the DNA TGTGCCACGAGACAGGGACCCGGGGAGCTGTTTTTT. The encoded protein is CATRQGPGELFF.

This clone was observed once. The gene calls are TRBV12-3 or TRBV12-4 and TRBJ1-2, with D perhaps TRBD1 (5 bases). The CDR3 is 13 residues long. V was pared by 1 base and J by 4 bases, with 7 bases between. The DNA for the CDR3 is TGTGCCAGCAGTTTAGGGGGGGTCTATGGCTACACCTTC. It encodes CASSLGGVYGYTF.